This T cell receptor (beta chain) originates from a study of cytomegalovirus exposure and HLA in healthy donors. Regarding the study as a whole: 164 TCR beta chains were listed as cytomegalovirus-associated. Fewer N-insertions than the approximately 700-donor mean were reportedly shown by an Asian-associated ancestry cluster in a later analysis.

A remark on this clone: The antigen remains unidentified.

V was pared by 0 bases and J by 5 bases, with 6 bases of the junction left unmatched. Germline V CDR1 and CDR2: WSHSY, SAAADI. CDR3 length equals 16 residues. The donors gave bone marrow, and they were healthy. Nominally healthy donors were sampled, though unrecorded immune exposures were likely. Researchers ran the PCR with 60 Vbeta and 13 Jbeta primers. TCRdb's table, derived via immunoSEQ multiplex PCR, lists solely in-frame clones and lacks some. The sample includes over 150,000 clones, about 88% seen only once; the top ten take about 2.5%. The rearrangement uses TRBV10-2 and TRBJ1-4, with 7 bases aligning to TRBD1. Sequenced input: PBMCs. The source of this sequence is a man younger than 45 in good health and CMV-seropositive. The CDR3 coding sequence is TGCGCCAGCAGTGAGTCCGGAACAGGGGCCAATGAAAAACTGTTTTTT. Residues: CASSESGTGANEKLFF.